This entry lists 7 T cell receptor beta chains sequenced from one sample in a study of CD8 T cells in ankylosing spondylitis. MiXCR, applied by TCRdb to the 5' RACE reads, yields one record per CDR3 protein. The table includes tens of thousands of distinct CDR3 sequences, 8% to 13% detected once. Sequencing was performed on blood, either unsorted or a sorted T cell fraction (not recorded which). The receptors shown here come from a male donor with ankylosing spondylitis or in good health (not recorded which).

This clonotype came up many times. CDR3 loop: CASTVSRKEDTQYF. For the CDR3, the DNA is TGTGCCAGCACTGTGTCCCGGAAGGAAGATACGCAGTATTTT. The chain joins TRBV12-3 or TRBV12-4 to TRBJ2-3; no clear D. The ends were cut back, 7 bases at V and 5 bases at J, with 16 bases in the middle. The CDR3 length is 14 residues.

This clonotype has just a few counts. V is TRBV7-2 and J is TRBJ2-3; a weak D match, TRBD1 (6 bases). Germline V lookup: CDR1 SGHTA, CDR2 FQGNSA. CDR3 length equals 16 residues. V shed 7 bases and J shed 4 bases, with 21 bases lying between them. This CDR3 is CASTRPGQHYPDTQYF. For the CDR3, the DNA is TGTGCCAGCACCAGGCCCGGACAGCACTACCCAGATACGCAGTATTTT.

This clonotype was seen repeatedly, ten times or more. The genes are TRBV12-3 or TRBV12-4 and TRBJ2-2, with D possibly being TRBD2 (5 bases). The CDR3 runs 15 residues. The V end lost 3 bases, the J end lost 3 bases, and 11 bases lay between the germline ends. The CDR3 DNA reads TGTGCCAGCAGTTTGGTAACTAGTTACACCGGGGAGCTGTTTTTT. Translated, it gives CASSLVTSYTGELFF.

This clonotype was observed many times. V and J are TRBV20-1 and TRBJ1-2; D might be TRBD1 (6 bases). Trimming pared 5 bases from V and 4 bases from J, leaving 17 bases between. CDR3 length: 14 residues. Germline V gene lookup returns CDR1 DFQATT and CDR2 SNEGSKA (reference sequence). CDR3 DNA sequence: TGCAGTGCTCGTTCCCCAGGACAGCGCTATGGCTACACCTTC. Its translation is CSARSPGQRYGYTF.

This clonotype has ten or more counts. Germline and junction disagree at one end, which may indicate a read error. The rearrangement joins TRBV2 to TRBJ1-1, with D uncertain. This CDR3 spans 15 amino acids. Germline CDR1 reads SNHLY; CDR2 reads FYNNEI. The CDR3 loop reads CASREDNTMNTEAFF. CDR3 nucleotides: TGTGCCAGCAGGGAAGACAATACCATGAACACTGAAGCTTTCTTT.

This clonotype has at least ten counts. The chain employs TRBV10-3 and TRBJ1-1; TRBD1 is a possible D gene (6 bases). The CDR3 length is 13 residues. Trimming removed 4 bases at V and 4 bases at J, with 10 bases between. Germline V gene lookup returns CDR1 ENHRY and CDR2 SYGVKD. Written as DNA, the CDR3 is TGTGCCATCAGTGTGGGGGGCTTCACTGAAGCTTTCTTT. It translates to CAISVGGFTEAFF.

This clonotype was counted ten times or more. The chain employs TRBV29-1 and TRBJ2-5, with 7 bases identical to TRBD1. Germline V CDR1 and CDR2: SQVTM, ANQGSEA. J lost 3 bases, V lost 5 bases, and 9 bases had no gene match. CDR3 length: 14 amino acids. The CDR3 DNA reads TGCAGCGTTTCAAGGCGACAGGGAGAAGAGACCCAGTACTTC. Encoded protein: CSVSRRQGEETQYF.